The source of this T cell receptor (beta chain) is a study of PD-1 blockade in classical Hodgkin lymphoma. Looking at the study overall: Patients were administered nivolumab (3 mg/kg intravenously) every 2 weeks. Study-wide findings and caveats: By C4D1, CD4+ diversity increased significantly, especially in complete responders. Newly diagnosed patients had baseline TCR diversity that was reportedly lower than that of healthy donors.

With regard to this clone: Its cognate antigen is unknown.

Sequencing was performed with immunoSEQ multiplex PCR; in TCRdb, only in-frame clones are kept and a portion is missing. The sample lists some 93,000 clones, just under 95% occurring once. This CDR3 spans 9 amino acids. CDR1 is DFQATT and CDR2 is SNEGSKA in the germline V gene (reference sequence). V lost 7 bases and J 11 bases, leaving 11 bases between the germline ends. Each patient experienced a relapse that followed autologous stem cell transplantation, and brentuximab vedotin exposure varied. The sequencing used peripheral blood mononuclear cells (PBMCs), collected at baseline. J is TRBJ1-1 and V is TRBV20-1; D uncertain. This sequence originates from a human donor with classical Hodgkin lymphoma. The CDR3 reads CSDKTGAFF. The CDR3 DNA follows: TGCAGTGACAAAACCGGGGCTTTCTTT.